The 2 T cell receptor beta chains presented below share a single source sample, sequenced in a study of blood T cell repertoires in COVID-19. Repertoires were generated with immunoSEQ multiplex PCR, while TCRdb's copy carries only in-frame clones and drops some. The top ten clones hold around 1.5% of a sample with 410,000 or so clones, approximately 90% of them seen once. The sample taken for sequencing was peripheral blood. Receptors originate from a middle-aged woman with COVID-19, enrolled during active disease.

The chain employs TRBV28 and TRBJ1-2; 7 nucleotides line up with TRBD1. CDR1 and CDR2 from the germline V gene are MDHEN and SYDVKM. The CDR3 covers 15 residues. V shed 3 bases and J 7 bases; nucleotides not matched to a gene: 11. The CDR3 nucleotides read TGTGCCAGCAGTTTGTTCACAGGGGAGCCCCTTGGCTACACCTTC. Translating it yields CASSLFTGEPLGYTF.

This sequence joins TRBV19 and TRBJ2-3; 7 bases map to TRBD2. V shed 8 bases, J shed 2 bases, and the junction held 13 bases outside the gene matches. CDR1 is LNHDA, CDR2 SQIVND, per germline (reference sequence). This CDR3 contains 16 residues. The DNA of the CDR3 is TGTGCCAGTGGGAGGGCTAGCGGAACCCACACAGATACGCAGTATTTT. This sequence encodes CASGRASGTHTDTQYF.